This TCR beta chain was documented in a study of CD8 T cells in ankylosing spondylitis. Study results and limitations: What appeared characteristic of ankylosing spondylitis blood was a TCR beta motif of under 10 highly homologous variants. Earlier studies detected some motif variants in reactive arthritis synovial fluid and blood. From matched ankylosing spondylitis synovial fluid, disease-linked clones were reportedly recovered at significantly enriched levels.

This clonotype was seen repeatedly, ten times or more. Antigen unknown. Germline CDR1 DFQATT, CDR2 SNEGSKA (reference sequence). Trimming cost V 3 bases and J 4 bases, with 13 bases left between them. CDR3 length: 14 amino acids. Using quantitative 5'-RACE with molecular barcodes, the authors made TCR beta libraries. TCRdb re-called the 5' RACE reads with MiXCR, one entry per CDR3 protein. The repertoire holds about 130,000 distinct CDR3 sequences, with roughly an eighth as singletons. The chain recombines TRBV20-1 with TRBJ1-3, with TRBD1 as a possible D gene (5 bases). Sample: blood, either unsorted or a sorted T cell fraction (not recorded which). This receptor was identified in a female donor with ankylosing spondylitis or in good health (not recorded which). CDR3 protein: CSASPGPGGNTIYF. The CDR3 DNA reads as TGCAGTGCTAGCCCGGGGCCAGGCGGAAACACCATATATTTT.